This T cell receptor beta chain was found in a study of memory CD8 T cells in hepatitis C reinfection. V shed 0 bases and J 2 bases; nucleotides not matched to a gene: 5. Germline V gene sequence: CDR1 SGHRS, CDR2 YFSETQ. The CDR3 extends over 15 amino acids. The time point: peak reinfection, 3 to 8 weeks after reinfection detection. TCR sequencing was done directly ex vivo on sorted cells, without expansion in vitro. Sequenced by immunoSEQ multiplex PCR; TCRdb stores in-frame clones only, minus some. This sample carries fewer than 50,000 clones, around nine tenths of them seen once, and the ten largest clones take about 1.3%.

V and J are TRBV5-1 and TRBJ2-7; TRBD2 agrees at 7 bases. This clonotype originated in a man younger than 30 with hepatitis C virus infection. The sequencing sample was made of naive CD8+ T cells sorted from blood. CDR3 nucleotide sequence: TGCGCCAGCAGCTTGGATCCTAGCGGCACCTACGAGCAGTACTTC. It specifies CASSLDPSGTYEQYF.